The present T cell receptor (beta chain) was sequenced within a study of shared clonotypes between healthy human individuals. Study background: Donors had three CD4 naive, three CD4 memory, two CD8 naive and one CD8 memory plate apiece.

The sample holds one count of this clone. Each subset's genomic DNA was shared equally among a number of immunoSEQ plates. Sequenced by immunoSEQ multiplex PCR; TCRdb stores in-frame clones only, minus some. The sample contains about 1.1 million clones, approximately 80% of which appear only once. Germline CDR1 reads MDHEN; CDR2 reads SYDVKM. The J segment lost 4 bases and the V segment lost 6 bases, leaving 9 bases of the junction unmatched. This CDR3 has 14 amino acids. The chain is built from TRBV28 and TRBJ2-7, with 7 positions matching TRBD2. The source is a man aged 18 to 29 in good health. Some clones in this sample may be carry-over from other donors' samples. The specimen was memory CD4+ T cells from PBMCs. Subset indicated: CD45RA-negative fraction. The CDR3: CASSPVAGVYEQYF. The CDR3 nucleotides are TGTGCCAGCAGCCCCGTGGCGGGAGTATACGAGCAGTACTTC. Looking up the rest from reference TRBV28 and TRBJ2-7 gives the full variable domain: DVKVTQSSRYLVKRTGEKVFLECVQDMDHENMFWYRQDPGLGLRLIYFSYDVKMKEKGDIPEGYSVSREKKERFSLILESASTNQTSMYLCASSPVAGVYEQYFGPGTRLTVT.